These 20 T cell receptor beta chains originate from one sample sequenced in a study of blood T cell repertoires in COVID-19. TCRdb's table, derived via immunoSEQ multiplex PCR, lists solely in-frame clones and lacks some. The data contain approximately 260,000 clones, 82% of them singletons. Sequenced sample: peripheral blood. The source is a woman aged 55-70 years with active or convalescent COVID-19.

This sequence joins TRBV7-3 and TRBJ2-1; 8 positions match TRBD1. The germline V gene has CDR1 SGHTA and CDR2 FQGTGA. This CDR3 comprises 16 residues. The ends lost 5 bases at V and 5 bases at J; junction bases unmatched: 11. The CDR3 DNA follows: TGTGCCAGCAGCCGCATGGGGGACAGGTTCGACAATGAGCAGTTCTTC. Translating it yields CASSRMGDRFDNEQFF.

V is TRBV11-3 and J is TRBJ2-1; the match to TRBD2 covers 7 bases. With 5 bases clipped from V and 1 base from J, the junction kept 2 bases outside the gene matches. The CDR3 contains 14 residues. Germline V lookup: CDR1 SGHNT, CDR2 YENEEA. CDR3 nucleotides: TGTGCCAGCAGCATGGGGGGGTCCTACAATGAGCAGTTCTTC. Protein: CASSMGGSYNEQFF.

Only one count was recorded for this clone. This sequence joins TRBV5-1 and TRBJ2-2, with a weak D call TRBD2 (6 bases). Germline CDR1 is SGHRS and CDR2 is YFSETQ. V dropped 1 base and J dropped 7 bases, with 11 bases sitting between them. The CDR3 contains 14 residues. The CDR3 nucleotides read TGCGCCAGCAGCTTGCGTGAGGGAGGCGGGGAGCTGTTTTTT. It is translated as CASSLREGGGELFF.

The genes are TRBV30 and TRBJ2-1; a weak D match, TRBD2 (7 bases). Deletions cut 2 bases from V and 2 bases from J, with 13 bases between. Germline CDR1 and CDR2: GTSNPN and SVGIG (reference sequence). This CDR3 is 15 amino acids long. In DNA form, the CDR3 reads TGTGCCTGGAGTTCCGGGGGGCCCGCCTACAATGAGCAGTTCTTC. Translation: CAWSSGGPAYNEQFF.

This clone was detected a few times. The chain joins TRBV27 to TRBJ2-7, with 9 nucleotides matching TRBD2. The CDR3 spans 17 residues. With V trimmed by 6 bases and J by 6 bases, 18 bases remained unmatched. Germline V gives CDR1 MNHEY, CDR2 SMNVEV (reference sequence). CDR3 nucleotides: TGTGCCAGCAGCCGCCTAGGGGCGGCGGGGGGGCTTGGCGAGCAGTACTTC. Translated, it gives CASSRLGAAGGLGEQYF.

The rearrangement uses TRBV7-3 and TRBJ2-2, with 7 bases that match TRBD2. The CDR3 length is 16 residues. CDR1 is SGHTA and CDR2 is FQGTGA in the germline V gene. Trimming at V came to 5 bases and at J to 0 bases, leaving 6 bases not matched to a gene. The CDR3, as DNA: TGTGCCAGCAGCCTTCCGGGGGGTCCGAACACCGGGGAGCTGTTTTTT. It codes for CASSLPGGPNTGELFF.

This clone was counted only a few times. CDR3 residues: CASSPDRVNTEAFF. The CDR3 coding sequence is TGTGCCAGCAGCCCAGACAGGGTGAACACTGAAGCTTTCTTT. The V gene is TRBV9, the J gene TRBJ1-1; 7 bases are a match to TRBD1. The germline gives CDR1 SGDLS, CDR2 YYNGEE. Germline trimming cut 4 bases from V and 0 bases from J; bases unmatched to any gene: 3. This CDR3 comprises 14 residues.

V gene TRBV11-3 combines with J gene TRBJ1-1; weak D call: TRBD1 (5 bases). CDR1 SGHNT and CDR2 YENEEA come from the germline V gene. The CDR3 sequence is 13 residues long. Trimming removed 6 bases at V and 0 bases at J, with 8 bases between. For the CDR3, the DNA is TGTGCCAGCAGTCAGGACATGAACACTGAAGCTTTCTTT. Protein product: CASSQDMNTEAFF. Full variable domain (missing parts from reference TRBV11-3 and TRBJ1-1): EAGVVQSPRYKIIEKKQPVAFWCNPISGHNTLYWYLQNLGQGPELLIRYENEEAVDDSQLPKDRFSAERLKGVDSTLKIQPAELGDSAVYLCASSQDMNTEAFFGQGTRLTVV.

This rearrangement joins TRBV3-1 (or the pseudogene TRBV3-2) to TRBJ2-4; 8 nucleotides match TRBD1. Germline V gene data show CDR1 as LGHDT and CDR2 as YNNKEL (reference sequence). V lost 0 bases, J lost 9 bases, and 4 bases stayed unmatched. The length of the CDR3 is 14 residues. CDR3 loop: CASSQEGQAFIQYF. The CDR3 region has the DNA TGTGCCAGCAGCCAAGAGGGACAGGCATTCATTCAGTACTTC.

The CDR3 sequence is CASSEPETATNEKLFF. The CDR3 nucleotides are TGCGCCAGCAGTGAGCCTGAGACTGCAACTAATGAAAAACTGTTTTTT. J is TRBJ1-4 and V is TRBV10-1; unclear D gene. The CDR3 is 16 residues long. Per germline, CDR1 WNHNN and CDR2 SYGVQD (reference sequence). V dropped 2 bases and J dropped 0 bases, with 10 bases sitting between them.

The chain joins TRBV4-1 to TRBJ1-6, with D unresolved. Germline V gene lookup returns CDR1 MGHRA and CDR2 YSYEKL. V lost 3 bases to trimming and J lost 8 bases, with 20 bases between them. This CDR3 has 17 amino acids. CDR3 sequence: CASSQVGEVFTHSPLHF. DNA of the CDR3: TGCGCCAGCAGCCAGGTCGGAGAGGTTTTTACCCATTCACCCCTCCACTTT.

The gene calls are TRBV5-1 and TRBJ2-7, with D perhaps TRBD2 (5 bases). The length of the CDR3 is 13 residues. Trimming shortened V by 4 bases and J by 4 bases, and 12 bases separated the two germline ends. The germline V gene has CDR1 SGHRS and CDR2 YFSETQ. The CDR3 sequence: CASSRSPGYEQYF. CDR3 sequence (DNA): TGCGCCAGCAGCAGGTCACCGGGGTACGAGCAGTACTTC.

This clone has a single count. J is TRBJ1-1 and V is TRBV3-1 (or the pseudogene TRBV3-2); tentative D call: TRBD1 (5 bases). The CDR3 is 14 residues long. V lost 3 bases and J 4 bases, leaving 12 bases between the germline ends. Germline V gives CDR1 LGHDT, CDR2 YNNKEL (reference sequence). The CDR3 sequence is CASSHGTSRTEAFF. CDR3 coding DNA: TGTGCCAGCAGCCACGGGACTTCCCGCACTGAAGCTTTCTTT.

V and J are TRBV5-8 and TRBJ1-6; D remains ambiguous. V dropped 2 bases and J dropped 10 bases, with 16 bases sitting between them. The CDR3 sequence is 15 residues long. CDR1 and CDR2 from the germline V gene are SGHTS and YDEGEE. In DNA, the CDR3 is TGTGCCAGCAGCTTAGTGGTGGGAGGATGGTCACCCCTCCACTTT. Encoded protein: CASSLVVGGWSPLHF.

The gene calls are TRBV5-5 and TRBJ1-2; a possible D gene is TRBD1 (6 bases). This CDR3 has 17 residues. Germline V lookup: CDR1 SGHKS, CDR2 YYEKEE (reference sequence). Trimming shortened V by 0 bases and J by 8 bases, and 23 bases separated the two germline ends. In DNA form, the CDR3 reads TGTGCCAGCAGCTTGGCCATAATACAGGGCGGATTGAGAGGCTACACCTTC. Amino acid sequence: CASSLAIIQGGLRGYTF.

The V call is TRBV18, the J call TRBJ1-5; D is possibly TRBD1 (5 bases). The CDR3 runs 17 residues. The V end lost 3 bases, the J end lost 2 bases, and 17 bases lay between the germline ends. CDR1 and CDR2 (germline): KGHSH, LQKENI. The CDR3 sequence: CASSPADSREGNQPQHF. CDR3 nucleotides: TGTGCCAGCTCACCCGCAGACAGCCGAGAGGGCAATCAGCCCCAGCATTTT.

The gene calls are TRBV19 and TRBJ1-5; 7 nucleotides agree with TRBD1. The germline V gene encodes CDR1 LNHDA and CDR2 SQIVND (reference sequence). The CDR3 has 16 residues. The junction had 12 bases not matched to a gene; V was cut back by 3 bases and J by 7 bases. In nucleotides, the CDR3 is TGTGCCAGTAGTATGTCGACTAGGGGGCTAGGGCAGCCCCAGCATTTT. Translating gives CASSMSTRGLGQPQHF.

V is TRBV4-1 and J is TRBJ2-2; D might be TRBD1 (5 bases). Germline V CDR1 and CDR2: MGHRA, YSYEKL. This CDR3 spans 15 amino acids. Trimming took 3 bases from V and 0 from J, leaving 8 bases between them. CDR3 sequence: CASSHRAANTGELFF. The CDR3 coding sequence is TGCGCCAGCAGCCACAGGGCTGCGAACACCGGGGAGCTGTTTTTT.

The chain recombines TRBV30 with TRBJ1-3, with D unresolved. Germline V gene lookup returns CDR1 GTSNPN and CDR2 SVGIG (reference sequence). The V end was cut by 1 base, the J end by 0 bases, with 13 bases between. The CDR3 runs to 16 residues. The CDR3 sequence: CAWSGSLPYSGNTIYF. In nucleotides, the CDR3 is TGTGCCTGGAGTGGGAGTCTGCCCTACTCTGGAAACACCATATATTTT.

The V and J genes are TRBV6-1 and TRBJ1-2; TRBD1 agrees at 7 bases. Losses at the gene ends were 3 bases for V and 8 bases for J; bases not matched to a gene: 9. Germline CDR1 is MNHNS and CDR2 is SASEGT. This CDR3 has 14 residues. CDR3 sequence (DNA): TGTGCCAGCAGTGAGACAGGGATGAACGTGGGCTACACCTTC. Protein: CASSETGMNVGYTF.